This T cell receptor (beta chain) is drawn from a study of vaccination and CD4 T cells after COVID-19. The CDR3 consists of 16 residues. The V and J ends lost 2 bases and 8 bases, in that order; junction bases with no gene match: 8. Germline V CDR1 and CDR2: MNHEY, SVGEGT. This clonotype was found once. Its matching antigen is unknown. Cultured CD4+ T cells had their DNA profiled by the Oncomine TCR Beta short-read assay. TCRdb itself ran the PCR reads through MiXCR, one entry per CDR3 protein. The table shows 20,000 to 25,000 distinct CDR3 sequences, with over 35% occurring only once. The treatment denotes: roughly 10-day PBMC culture with coronavirus spike peptide pools or control peptides (ViraFEST assay).

The chain has TRBV6-2 or TRBV6-3 and TRBJ2-3; TRBD2 matches 12 bases. The TCR originated in a human donor who received a COVID-19 vaccine. The specimen was CD4+ T cells from blood, cultured in vitro, collected before SARS-CoV-2 vaccination. This chain's CDR3 is CASSYLGTSGPGTQYF. CDR3 sequence (DNA): TGTGCCAGCAGTTACCTGGGGACTAGCGGGCCGGGTACGCAGTATTTT.